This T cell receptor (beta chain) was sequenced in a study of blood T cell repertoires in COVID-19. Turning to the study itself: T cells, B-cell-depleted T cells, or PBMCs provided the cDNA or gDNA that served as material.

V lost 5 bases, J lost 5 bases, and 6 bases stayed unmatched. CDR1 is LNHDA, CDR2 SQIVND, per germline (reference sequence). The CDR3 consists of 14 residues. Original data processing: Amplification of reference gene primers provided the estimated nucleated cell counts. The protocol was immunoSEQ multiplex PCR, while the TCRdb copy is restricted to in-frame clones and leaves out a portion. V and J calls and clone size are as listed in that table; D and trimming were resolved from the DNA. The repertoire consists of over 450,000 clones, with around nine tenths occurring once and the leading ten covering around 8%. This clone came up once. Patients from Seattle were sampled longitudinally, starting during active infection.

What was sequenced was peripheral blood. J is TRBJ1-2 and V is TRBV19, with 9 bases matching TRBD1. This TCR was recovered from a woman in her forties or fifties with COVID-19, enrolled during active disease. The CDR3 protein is CASSEGQGWYGYTF. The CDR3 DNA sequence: TGTGCCAGTAGTGAGGGACAGGGATGGTATGGCTACACCTTC.